These 9 T cell receptor beta chains were all obtained from the same sample, sequenced in a study of spatial heterogeneity in lung cancer. Time point: sample taken at primary tumor resection. Unsorted whole RNA from tumor, nontumor lung or frozen PBMC underwent sequencing. TCRdb ran MiXCR on the 5' RACE reads and lists one entry per CDR3 protein. Found here are tens of thousands of distinct CDR3 sequences, 10% to 15% of them singletons; the top ten hold approximately 7.2%. The specimen comprised PBMCs, sampled at surgery. The receptors originated from a male donor with early-stage non-small cell lung cancer.

The chain carries TRBV10-1 and TRBJ1-1; D remains unclear. The CDR3 extends over 14 amino acids. CDR1 WNHNN and CDR2 SYGVQD come from the germline V gene (reference sequence). The germline V and J ends were trimmed by 7 bases and 3 bases, with 15 bases remaining between them. The CDR3 nucleotides read TGCGCCAGCACCTCAGCAGGATCGGACACTGAAGCTTTCTTT. Translated, it gives CASTSAGSDTEAFF.

The chain combines TRBV20-1 with TRBJ2-1; 8 bases are shared with TRBD2. The CDR3 spans 14 residues. Looked up from germline, CDR1 is DFQATT and CDR2 is SNEGSKA (reference sequence). After removal of 3 bases from V and 3 bases from J, the junction contained 4 bases not matched to a gene. The CDR3 region has the DNA TGCAGTGCTAGTCGCCTAGCGGGCTACAATGAGCAGTTCTTC. It specifies CSASRLAGYNEQFF.

This clonotype has at least ten counts. The V and J genes are TRBV6-6 and TRBJ2-7, with D maybe TRBD1 (6 bases). The CDR3 is 16 residues long. Trimming removed 7 bases at V and 2 bases at J, with 21 bases between. Germline CDR1 MNHNY, CDR2 SVGAGI (reference sequence). CDR3 loop: CASTSFLGGRAYEQYF. CDR3 nucleotide sequence: TGTGCCAGCACTTCTTTTCTTGGGGGCAGAGCCTACGAGCAGTACTTC.

The chain uses TRBV5-1 and TRBJ2-1; D is possibly TRBD2 (6 bases). There are 16 residues in the CDR3. The V gene lost 4 bases and the J gene lost 2 bases, with 16 bases spanning the gap. Germline lookup yields CDR1 SGHRS and CDR2 YFSETQ. The CDR3 DNA sequence: TGCGCCAGCAGCCCGTCCTTGGGGGGAGCCTACAATGAGCAGTTCTTC. It encodes CASSPSLGGAYNEQFF. Together with reference TRBV5-1 and TRBJ2-1, the CDR3 gives the full variable domain: KAGVTQTPRYLIKTRGQQVTLSCSPISGHRSVSWYQQTPGQGLQFLFEYFSETQRNKGNFPGRFSGRQFSNSRSEMNVSTLELGDSALYLCASSPSLGGAYNEQFFGPGTRLTVL.

This clonotype was counted a few times. CDR3 region: CASSKDRADTEAFF. As DNA, the CDR3 is TGTGCCAGCAGCAAGGACAGGGCAGACACTGAAGCTTTCTTT. The gene calls are TRBV5-4 and TRBJ1-1; 8 bases agree with TRBD1. After removal of 4 bases from V and 3 bases from J, the junction contained 5 bases not matched to a gene. Germline lookup yields CDR1 SGHNT and CDR2 YYREEE (reference sequence). This CDR3 spans 14 amino acids.

V usage is TRBV20-1 and J usage is TRBJ1-4; no clear D. V was cut by 6 bases and J by 1 base, with 15 bases left in between. Germline lookup yields CDR1 DFQATT and CDR2 SNEGSKA (reference sequence). There are 15 residues in the CDR3. CDR3 sequence reads: CSATAFGITNEKLFF. CDR3 DNA: TGCAGTGCGACCGCGTTTGGAATAACTAATGAAAAACTGTTTTTT.

Many counts were recorded for this clonotype. The CDR3 DNA follows: TGTGCCACCCGCAAGATGAGTAACAGGGACACTGAAGCTTTCTTT. Translation gives CATRKMSNRDTEAFF. The chain joins TRBV15 to TRBJ1-1, with D tentatively TRBD1 (6 bases). Trimming left V 8 bases short and J 3 bases short, with 19 bases between. Germline V gene data show CDR1 as LNHNV and CDR2 as YYDKDF (reference sequence). The CDR3 has 15 amino acids.

The chain links TRBV5-1 to TRBJ2-7; D could derive from TRBD1 or TRBD2 (5 bases each). Per germline, CDR1 SGHRS and CDR2 YFSETQ. Deletions cut 0 bases from V and 2 bases from J, with 15 bases between. The CDR3 is 16 amino acids. The CDR3 is CASSLGPGRGTYEQYF. CDR3 sequence (DNA): TGCGCCAGCAGCTTGGGTCCAGGGAGAGGGACCTACGAGCAGTACTTC.

This clonotype has more than one count but fewer than ten. This sequence joins TRBV6-5 and TRBJ1-1; D gene uncertain. Between the trimmed V and J ends, which lost 5 bases and 3 bases, there was a span of 13 bases. CDR1 and CDR2 (germline): MNHEY, SVGAGI. The CDR3 sequence is 14 residues long. CDR3 amino acids: CASSQSRRDTEAFF. The CDR3 DNA reads TGTGCCAGCAGTCAAAGCAGACGGGACACTGAAGCTTTCTTT.